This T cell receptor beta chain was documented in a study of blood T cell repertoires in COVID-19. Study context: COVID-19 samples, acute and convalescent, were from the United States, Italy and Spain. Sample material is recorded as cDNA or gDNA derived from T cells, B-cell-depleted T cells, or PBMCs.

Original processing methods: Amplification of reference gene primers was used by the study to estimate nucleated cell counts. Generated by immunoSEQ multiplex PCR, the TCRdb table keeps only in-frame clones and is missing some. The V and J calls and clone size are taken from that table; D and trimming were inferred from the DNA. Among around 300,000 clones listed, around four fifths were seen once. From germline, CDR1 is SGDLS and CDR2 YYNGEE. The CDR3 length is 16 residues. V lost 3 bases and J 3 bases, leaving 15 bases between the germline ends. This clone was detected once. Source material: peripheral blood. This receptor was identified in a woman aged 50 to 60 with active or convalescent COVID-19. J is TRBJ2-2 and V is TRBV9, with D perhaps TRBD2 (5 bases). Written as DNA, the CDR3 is TGTGCCAGCAGCGCGCTAGCATCCTCGTACACCGGGGAGCTGTTTTTT. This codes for CASSALASSYTGELFF.